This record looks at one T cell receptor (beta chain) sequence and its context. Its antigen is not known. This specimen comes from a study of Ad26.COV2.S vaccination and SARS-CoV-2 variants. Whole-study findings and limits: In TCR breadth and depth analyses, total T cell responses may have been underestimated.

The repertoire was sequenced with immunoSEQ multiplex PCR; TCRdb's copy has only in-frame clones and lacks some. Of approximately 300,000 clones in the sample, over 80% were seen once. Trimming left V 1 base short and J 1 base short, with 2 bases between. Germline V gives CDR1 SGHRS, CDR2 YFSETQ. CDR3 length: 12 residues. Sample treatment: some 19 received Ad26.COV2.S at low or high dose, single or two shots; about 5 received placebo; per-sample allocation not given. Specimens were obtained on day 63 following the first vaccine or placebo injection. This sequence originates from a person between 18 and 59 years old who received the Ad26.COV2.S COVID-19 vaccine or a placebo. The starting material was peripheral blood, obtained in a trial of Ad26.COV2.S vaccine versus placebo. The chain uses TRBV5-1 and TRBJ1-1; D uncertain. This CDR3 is CASSLQNTEAFF. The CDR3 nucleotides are TGCGCCAGCAGCTTGCAGAACACTGAAGCTTTCTTT.